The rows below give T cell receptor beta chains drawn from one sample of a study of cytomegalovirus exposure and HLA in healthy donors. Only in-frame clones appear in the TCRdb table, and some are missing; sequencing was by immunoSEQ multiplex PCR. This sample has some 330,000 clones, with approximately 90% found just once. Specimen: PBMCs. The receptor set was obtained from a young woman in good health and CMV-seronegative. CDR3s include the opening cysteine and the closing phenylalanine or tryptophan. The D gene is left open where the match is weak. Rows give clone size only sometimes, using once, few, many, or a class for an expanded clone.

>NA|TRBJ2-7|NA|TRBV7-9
TGTGCCAGCAGCGGCAAACGGGACTCCGCGAACAAGGGCTACGAGCAGTACTTC
CASSGKRDSANKGYEQYF
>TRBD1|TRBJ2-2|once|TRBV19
TGTGCCAGTAAGGAAGGGGGCCCCGGGGAGCTGTTTTTT
CASKEGGPGELFF
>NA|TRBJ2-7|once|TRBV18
TGTGCCAGCTCCGGAAGGGGTGTCTACGAGCAGTACTTC
CASSGRGVYEQYF
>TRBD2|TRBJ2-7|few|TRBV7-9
TGTGCCAGCAGCGAAACTAGCGGGGCCCCCTACGAGCAGTACTTC
CASSETSGAPYEQYF
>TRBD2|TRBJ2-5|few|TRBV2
TGTGCCAGCAGTGAAAGGGGACTATCACAAGAGACCCAGTACTTC
CASSERGLSQETQYF
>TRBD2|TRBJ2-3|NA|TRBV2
TGTGCCAGTGGAGCGGGAGCGGGCACAGATACGCAGTATTTT
CASGAGAGTDTQYF
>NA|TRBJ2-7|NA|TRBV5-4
TGTGCCAGCAGCCCCCAGGGGTACGAGCAGTACTTC
CASSPQGYEQYF
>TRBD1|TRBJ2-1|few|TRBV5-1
TGCGCCAGCAGCAAGGACAGGACCCTCTACAATGAGCAGTTCTTC
CASSKDRTLYNEQFF
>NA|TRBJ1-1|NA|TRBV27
TGTGCCAGCAAGACAACCCGGAACACTGAAGCTTTCTTT
CASKTTRNTEAFF
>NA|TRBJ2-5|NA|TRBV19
TGTGCCAGTAGTATTGATGGGGCAGGGACCCAGTACTTC
CASSIDGAGTQYF
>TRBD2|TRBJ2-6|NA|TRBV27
TGTGCCAGCAGCCCCTTGAGCGGGAGGGGTGGGGCCAACGTCCTGACTTTC
CASSPLSGRGGANVLTF
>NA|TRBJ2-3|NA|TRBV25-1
TGTGCCAGCAGTGACGCCGGGACTGCCGGGGGGTATTTT
CASSDAGTAGGYF
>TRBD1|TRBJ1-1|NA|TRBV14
TGTGCCAGCAGCCCCGGACAGGAAGTTAAAGCTTTCTTT
CASSPGQEVKAFF
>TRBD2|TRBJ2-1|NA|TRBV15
TGTGCCACCGGGGAGGGGCCCTACAATGAGCAGTTCTTC
CATGEGPYNEQFF
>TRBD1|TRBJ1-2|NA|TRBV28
TGTGCCAGCAGTTTCTGGAGGACAGGGAACTATGGCTACACCTTC
CASSFWRTGNYGYTF
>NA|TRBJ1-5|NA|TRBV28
TGTGCCAGCAGCCTGGACATGAGCGGGCAGCCCCAGCATTTT
CASSLDMSGQPQHF
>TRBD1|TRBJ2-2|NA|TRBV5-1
TGCGCCAGCAGCCCTCAGCCCGGGACAGGGGTGTCAGGGGAGCTGTTTTTT
CASSPQPGTGVSGELFF
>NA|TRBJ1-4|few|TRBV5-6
TGTGCCAGCAGCTCGACACTGAATGAAAAACTGTTTTTT
CASSSTLNEKLFF
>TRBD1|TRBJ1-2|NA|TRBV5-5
TGTGCCAGCAGCTTCCGGGACAGAAATCCCTATGGCTACACCTTC
CASSFRDRNPYGYTF
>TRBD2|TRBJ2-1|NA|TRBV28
TGTGCCAGCAGTGGCGGGACTAGCGGGAGGCGGGATGAGCAGTTCTTC
CASSGGTSGRRDEQFF
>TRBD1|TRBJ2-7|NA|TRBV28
TGTGCCAGCAGTTCAACCGGGACAGGGATTCCCTACGAGCAGTACTTC
CASSSTGTGIPYEQYF
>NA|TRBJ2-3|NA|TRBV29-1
TGCAGCGTTGAAGCGGGCACAGATACGCAGTATTTT
CSVEAGTDTQYF
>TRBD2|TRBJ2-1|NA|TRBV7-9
TGTGCCAGCAGCTTAGGGACTAGCGGGATGGATGAGCAGTTCTTC
CASSLGTSGMDEQFF
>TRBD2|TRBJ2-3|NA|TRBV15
TGTGCCACCAGCAGAGGATACCTAGCGGACACAGATACGCAGTATTTT
CATSRGYLADTDTQYF
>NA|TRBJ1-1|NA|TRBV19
TGTGCCAGTAGTCTGATACAGGGGAACACTGAAGCTTTCTTT
CASSLIQGNTEAFF
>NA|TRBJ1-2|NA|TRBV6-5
TGTGCCAGCAGTTACTCGAACAGGGCTGGTGGCTACACCTTC
CASSYSNRAGGYTF
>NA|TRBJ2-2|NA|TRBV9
TGTGCCAGCAGCCCACCCCTTGGACAGAATCGGGAGCTGTTTTTT
CASSPPLGQNRELFF
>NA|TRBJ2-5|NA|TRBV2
TGTGCCAGCAGCGCCGAAGGGGGGGGTGTAGGAGTTTATGAGACCCAGTACTTC
CASSAEGGGVGVYETQYF
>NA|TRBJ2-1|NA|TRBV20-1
TGCAGTGCTAGAGCGGTGCGTGAGCAGTTCTTC
CSARAVREQFF
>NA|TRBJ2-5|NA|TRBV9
TGTGCCAGCAGCCCCCGGGGACTCCCCGTGGAGACCCAGTACTTC
CASSPRGLPVETQYF
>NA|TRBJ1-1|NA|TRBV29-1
TGCAGCGTTGAAGAGCAACAGGGTATTGAAACTGAAGCTTTCTTT
CSVEEQQGIETEAFF
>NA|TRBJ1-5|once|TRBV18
TGTGCCAGCTCACCACCTTCAGAATATCAACCCCAGCATTTT
CASSPPSEYQPQHF
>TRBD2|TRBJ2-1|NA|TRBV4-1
TGCGCCAGCAGCCAAGGGCTAGCGGGACCCCCCAATGAGCAGTTCTTC
CASSQGLAGPPNEQFF
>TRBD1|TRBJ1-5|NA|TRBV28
TGTGCCAGCAGTACGGACAGGAGGGGCAATCAGCCCCAGCATTTT
CASSTDRRGNQPQHF